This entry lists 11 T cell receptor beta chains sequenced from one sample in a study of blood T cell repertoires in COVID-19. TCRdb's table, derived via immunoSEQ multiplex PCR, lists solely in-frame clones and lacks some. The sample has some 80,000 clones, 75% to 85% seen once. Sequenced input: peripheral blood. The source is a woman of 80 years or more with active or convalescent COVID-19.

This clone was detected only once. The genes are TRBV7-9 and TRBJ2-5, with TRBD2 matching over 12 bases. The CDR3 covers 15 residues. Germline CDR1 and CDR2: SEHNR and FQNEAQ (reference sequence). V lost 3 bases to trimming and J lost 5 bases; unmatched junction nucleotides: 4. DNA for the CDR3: TGTGCCAGCAGCTTGACTAGCGGGAGTACGGAGACCCAGTACTTC. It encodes CASSLTSGSTETQYF. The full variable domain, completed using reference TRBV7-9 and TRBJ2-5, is DTGVSQNPRHKITKRGQNVTFRCDPISEHNRLYWYRQTLGQGPEFLTYFQNEAQLEKSRLLSDRFSAERPKGSFSTLEIQRTEQGDSAMYLCASSLTSGSTETQYFGPGTRLLVL.

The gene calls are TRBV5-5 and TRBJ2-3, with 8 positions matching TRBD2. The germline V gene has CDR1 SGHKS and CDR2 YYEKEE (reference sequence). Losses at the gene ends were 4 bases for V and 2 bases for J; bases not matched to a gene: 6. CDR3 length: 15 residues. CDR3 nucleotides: TGTGCCAGCAGCACCGGAGCGGGGGCCACAGATACGCAGTATTTT. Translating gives CASSTGAGATDTQYF.

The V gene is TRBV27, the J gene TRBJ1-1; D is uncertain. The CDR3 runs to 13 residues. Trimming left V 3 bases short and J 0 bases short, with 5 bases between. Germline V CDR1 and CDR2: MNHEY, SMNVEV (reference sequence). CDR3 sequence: CASSFRLNTEAFF. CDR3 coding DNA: TGTGCCAGCAGTTTTCGGTTGAACACTGAAGCTTTCTTT.

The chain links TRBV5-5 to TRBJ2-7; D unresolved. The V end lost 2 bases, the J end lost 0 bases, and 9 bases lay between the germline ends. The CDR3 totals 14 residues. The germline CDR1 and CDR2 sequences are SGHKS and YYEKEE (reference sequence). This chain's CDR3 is CASSFSTNSYEQYF. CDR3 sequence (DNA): TGTGCCAGCAGCTTTAGTACGAACTCCTACGAGCAGTACTTC.

The CDR3 region has the DNA TGCGCCAGTCTCGGGGGGGCTTCCAATGAGCAGTTCTTC. It specifies CASLGGASNEQFF. The V call is TRBV5-1, the J call TRBJ2-1; 8 bases agree with TRBD2. V shed 8 bases, J shed 6 bases, and the junction held 7 bases outside the gene matches. The CDR3 runs to 13 residues. CDR1 SGHRS and CDR2 YFSETQ come from the germline V gene.

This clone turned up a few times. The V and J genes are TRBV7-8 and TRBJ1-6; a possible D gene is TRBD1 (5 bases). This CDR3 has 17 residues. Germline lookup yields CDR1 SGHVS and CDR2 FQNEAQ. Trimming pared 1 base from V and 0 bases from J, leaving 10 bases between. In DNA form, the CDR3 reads TGTGCCAGCAGCTTAGTAAGGGGTAACTCCTATAATTCACCCCTCCACTTT. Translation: CASSLVRGNSYNSPLHF.

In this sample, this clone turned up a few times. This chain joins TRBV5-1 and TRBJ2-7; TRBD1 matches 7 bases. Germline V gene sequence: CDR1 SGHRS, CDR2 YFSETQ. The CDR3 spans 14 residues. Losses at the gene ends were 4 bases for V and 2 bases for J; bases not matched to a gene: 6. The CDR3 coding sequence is TGCGCCAGCAGCCCCGGGACAGAAACCTACGAGCAGTACTTC. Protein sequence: CASSPGTETYEQYF.

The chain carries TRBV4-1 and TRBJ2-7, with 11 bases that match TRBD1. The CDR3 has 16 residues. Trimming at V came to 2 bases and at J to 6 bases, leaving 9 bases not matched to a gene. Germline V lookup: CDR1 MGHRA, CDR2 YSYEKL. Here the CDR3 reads CASSQNGGTGGSEQYF. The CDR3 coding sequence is TGCGCCAGCAGCCAAAATGGGGGGACAGGGGGAAGCGAGCAGTACTTC.

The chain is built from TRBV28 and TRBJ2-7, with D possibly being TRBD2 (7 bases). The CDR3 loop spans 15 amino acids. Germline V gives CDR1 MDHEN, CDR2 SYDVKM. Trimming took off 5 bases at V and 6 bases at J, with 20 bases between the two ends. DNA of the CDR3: TGTGCCAGCAGTCCCTTGGGGAGGGGGTTTGGCGAGCAGTACTTC. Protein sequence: CASSPLGRGFGEQYF.

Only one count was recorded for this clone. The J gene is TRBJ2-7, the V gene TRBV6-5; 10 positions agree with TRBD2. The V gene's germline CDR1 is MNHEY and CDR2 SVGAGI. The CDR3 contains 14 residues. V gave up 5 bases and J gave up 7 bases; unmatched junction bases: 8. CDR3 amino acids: CASSIGTSASEQYF. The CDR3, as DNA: TGTGCCAGCAGTATCGGGACTAGCGCGTCGGAGCAGTACTTC.

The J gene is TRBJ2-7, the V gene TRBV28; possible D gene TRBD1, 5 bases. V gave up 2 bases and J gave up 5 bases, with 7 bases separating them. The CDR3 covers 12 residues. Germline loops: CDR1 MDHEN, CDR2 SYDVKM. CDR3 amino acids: CASSLVRDEQYF. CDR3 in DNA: TGTGCCAGCAGTTTAGTCAGGGACGAGCAGTACTTC. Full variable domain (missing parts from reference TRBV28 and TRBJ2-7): DVKVTQSSRYLVKRTGEKVFLECVQDMDHENMFWYRQDPGLGLRLIYFSYDVKMKEKGDIPEGYSVSREKKERFSLILESASTNQTSMYLCASSLVRDEQYFGPGTRLTVT.